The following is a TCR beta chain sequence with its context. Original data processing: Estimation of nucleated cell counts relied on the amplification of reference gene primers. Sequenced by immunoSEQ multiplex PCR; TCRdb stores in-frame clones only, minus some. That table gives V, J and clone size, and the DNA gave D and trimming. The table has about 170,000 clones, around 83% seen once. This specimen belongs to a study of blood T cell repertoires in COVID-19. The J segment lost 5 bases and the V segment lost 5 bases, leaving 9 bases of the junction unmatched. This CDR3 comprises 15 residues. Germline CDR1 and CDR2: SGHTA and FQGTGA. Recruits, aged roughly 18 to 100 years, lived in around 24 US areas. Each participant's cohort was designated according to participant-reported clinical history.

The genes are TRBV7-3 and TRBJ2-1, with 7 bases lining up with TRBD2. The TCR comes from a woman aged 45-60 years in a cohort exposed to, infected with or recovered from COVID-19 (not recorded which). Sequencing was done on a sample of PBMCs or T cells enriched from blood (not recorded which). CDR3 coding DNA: TGTGCCAGCAGCCAAAGCGGGGCCGTAGACAATGAGCAGTTCTTC. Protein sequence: CASSQSGAVDNEQFF.